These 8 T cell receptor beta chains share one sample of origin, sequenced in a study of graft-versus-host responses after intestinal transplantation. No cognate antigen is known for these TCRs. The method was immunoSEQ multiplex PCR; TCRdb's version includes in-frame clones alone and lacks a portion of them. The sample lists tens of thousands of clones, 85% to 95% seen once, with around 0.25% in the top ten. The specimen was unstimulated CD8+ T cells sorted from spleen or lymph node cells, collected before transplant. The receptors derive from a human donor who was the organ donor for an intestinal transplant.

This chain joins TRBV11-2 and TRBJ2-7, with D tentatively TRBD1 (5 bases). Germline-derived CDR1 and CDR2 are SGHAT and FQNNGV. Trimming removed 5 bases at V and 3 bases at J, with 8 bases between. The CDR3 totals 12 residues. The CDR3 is CASSSDSYEQYF. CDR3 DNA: TGTGCCAGCAGCAGCGACAGCTACGAGCAGTACTTC.

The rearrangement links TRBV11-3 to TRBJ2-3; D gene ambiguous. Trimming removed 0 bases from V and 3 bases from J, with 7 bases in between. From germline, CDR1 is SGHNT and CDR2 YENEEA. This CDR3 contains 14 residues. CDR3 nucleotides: TGTGCCAGCAGCTTAGATACGGCAACAGATACGCAGTATTTT. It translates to CASSLDTATDTQYF.

The CDR3, as DNA: TGTGCCAGCAGTCCATCGGATGAGCAGTACTTC. Translation gives CASSPSDEQYF. The chain is built from TRBV6-6 and TRBJ2-7; D gene unclear. This CDR3 spans 11 amino acids. Trimming pared 5 bases from V and 7 bases from J, leaving 9 bases between. Germline assignment: CDR1 MNHNY and CDR2 SVGAGI (reference sequence).

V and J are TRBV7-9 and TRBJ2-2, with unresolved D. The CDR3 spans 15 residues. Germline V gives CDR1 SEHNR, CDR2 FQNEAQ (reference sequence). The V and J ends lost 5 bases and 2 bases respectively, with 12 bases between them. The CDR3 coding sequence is TGTGCCAGCAGCCAATTAACACCTAACACCGGGGAGCTGTTTTTT. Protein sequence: CASSQLTPNTGELFF.

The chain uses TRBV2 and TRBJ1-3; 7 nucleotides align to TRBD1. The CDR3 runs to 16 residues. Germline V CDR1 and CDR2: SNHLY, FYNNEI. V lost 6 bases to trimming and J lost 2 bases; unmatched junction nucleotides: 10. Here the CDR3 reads CASSDGTTGTGNTIYF. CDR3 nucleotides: TGTGCCAGCAGCGACGGCACGACAGGGACTGGAAACACCATATATTTT.

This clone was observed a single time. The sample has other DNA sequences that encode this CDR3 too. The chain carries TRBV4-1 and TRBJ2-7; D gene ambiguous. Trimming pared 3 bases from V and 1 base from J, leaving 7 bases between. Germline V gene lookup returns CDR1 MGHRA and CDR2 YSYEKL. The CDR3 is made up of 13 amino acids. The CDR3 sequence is CASSQGRSYEQYF. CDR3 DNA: TGCGCCAGCAGCCAGGGTAGGTCCTACGAGCAGTACTTC.

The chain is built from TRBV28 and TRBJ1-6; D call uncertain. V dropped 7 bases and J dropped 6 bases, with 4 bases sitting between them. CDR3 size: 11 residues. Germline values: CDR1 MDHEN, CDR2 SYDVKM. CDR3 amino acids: CASTANSPLHF. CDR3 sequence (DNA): TGTGCCAGCACCGCTAATTCACCCCTCCACTTT.

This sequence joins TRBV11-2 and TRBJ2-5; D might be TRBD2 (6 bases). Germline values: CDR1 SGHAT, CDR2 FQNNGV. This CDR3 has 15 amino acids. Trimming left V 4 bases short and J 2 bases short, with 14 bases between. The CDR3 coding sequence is TGTGCCAGCAGCTCGGACTACCGAAAACAAGAGACCCAGTACTTC. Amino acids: CASSSDYRKQETQYF.